What follows is one T cell receptor beta chain and its context. Its antigen is unknown. Random hexamers were used to reverse transcribe 0.5 to 1 ug of RNA. TCRdb fed the immunoSEQ multiplex PCR reads into MiXCR, producing one record per CDR3 protein. The sample has roughly 130,000 distinct CDR3 sequences; roughly 94% are singletons. The data were taken from a study of CD8 T cells in Susac syndrome. Findings and caveats of the study: Individuals included in the TCR sequencing and HLA analysis were acknowledged by the study to be relatively few in number.

Sequenced: CD8+ T cells from PBMCs. This receptor was obtained from a human donor with Susac syndrome.

The CDR3 here is CATSETGFNQPQHF. The CDR3 nucleotides read TGTGCCACCAGCGAGACCGGGTTTAATCAGCCCCAGCATTTT. The V gene is TRBV15, the J gene TRBJ1-5; the D is unclear. Trimming stripped 5 bases from V and 4 bases from J, with 12 bases between. The CDR3 consists of 14 residues. Per the germline V gene, CDR1 is LNHNV and CDR2 is YYDKDF (reference sequence).